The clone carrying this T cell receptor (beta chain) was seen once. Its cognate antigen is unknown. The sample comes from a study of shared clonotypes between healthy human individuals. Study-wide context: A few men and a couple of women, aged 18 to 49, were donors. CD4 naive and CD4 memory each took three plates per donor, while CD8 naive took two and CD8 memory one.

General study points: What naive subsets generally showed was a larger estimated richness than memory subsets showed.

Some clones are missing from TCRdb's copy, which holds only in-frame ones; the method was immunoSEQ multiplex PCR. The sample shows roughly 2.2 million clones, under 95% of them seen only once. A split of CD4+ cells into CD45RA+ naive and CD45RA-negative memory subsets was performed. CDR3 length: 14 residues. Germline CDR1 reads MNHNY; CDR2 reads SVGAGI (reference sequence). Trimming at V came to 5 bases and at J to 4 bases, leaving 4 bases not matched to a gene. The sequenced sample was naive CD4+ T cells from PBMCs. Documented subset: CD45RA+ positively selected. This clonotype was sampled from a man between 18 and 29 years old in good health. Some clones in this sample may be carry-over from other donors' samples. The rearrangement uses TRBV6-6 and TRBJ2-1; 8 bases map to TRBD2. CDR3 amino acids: CASSPTSEYNEQFF. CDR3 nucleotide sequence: TGTGCCAGCAGTCCGACTAGCGAGTACAATGAGCAGTTCTTC.